This is a list of T cell receptor beta chains from one sample in a study of cytomegalovirus exposure and HLA in healthy donors. Sequencing used immunoSEQ multiplex PCR; TCRdb keeps in-frame clones, though not all of them. The sample spans 140,000 to 150,000 clones; the ten largest clones claim around 1.7%. Sequences were obtained from PBMCs. These receptors came from a woman aged 45-59 years in good health and CMV-seronegative. Both conserved end residues are part of each CDR3. The order of the fields is V gene, D gene, J gene, CDR3 protein, CDR3 DNA. The D gene is left open where the match is weak.

V: TRBV5-1; D: -; J: TRBJ1-6; CDR3: CASSLWGQTNNSPLHF; DNA: TGCGCCAGCAGCTTGTGGGGGCAGACCAATAATTCACCCCTCCACTTT
V: TRBV9; D: TRBD2; J: TRBJ2-3; CDR3: CASSVNGREGDTQYF; DNA: TGTGCCAGCAGCGTTAACGGGAGGGAGGGAGATACGCAGTATTTT
V: TRBV7-2; D: TRBD2; J: TRBJ2-3; CDR3: CASSPGLASDTQYF; DNA: TGTGCCAGCAGCCCAGGACTAGCCTCAGATACGCAGTATTTT
V: TRBV6-6; D: -; J: TRBJ1-1; CDR3: CASSSQGAEAFF; DNA: TGTGCCAGCAGTTCACAGGGTGCTGAAGCTTTCTTT
V: TRBV5-8; D: -; J: TRBJ1-2; CDR3: CASSLVKQGALLLWLHF; DNA: TGTGCCAGCAGCTTGGTAAAACAGGGCGCGCTATTACTATGGCTACACTTC
V: TRBV4-1; D: TRBD1; J: TRBJ1-5; CDR3: CASSQARDRGTQPQHF; DNA: TGCGCCAGCAGCCAAGCACGGGACAGGGGGACTCAGCCCCAGCATTTT
V: TRBV7-8; D: TRBD1; J: TRBJ1-6; CDR3: CASSLAPGGNSPLHF; DNA: TGTGCCAGCAGCTTAGCTCCAGGGGGGAATTCACCCCTCCACTTT
V: TRBV7-9; D: TRBD1; J: TRBJ2-7; CDR3: CASSLALGTGDPYEQYF; DNA: TGTGCCAGCAGCTTAGCGTTGGGGACAGGGGACCCCTACGAGCAGTACTTC
V: TRBV5-1; D: -; J: TRBJ1-3; CDR3: CASSYDDRRNTIYF; DNA: TGCGCCAGCAGCTATGACGACAGAAGAAACACCATATATTTT
V: TRBV6-4; D: -; J: TRBJ2-7; CDR3: CASSEWPLEQYF; DNA: TGTGCCAGCAGTGAATGGCCGCTCGAGCAGTACTTC
V: TRBV20-1; D: -; J: TRBJ2-7; CDR3: CSVKRTYEQYF; DNA: TGCAGTGTAAAGCGAACCTACGAGCAGTACTTC
V: TRBV5-1; D: -; J: TRBJ2-1; CDR3: CASSSEGGSGSENEQFF; DNA: TGCGCCAGCAGCTCCGAAGGTGGGTCAGGGTCGGAGAATGAGCAGTTCTTC
V: TRBV7-9; D: TRBD1; J: TRBJ1-1; CDR3: CASSLGQGSTGDTEAFF; DNA: TGTGCCAGCAGCTTAGGGCAGGGCTCCACAGGGGACACTGAAGCTTTCTTT
V: TRBV18; D: TRBD1; J: TRBJ1-4; CDR3: CASSPDRAEKLFF; DNA: TGTGCCAGCTCACCCGACAGGGCGGAAAAACTGTTTTTT
V: TRBV4-2; D: -; J: TRBJ1-3; CDR3: CASSQLMSSGNTIYF; DNA: TGTGCCAGCAGCCAATTGATGAGCTCTGGAAACACCATATATTTT
V: TRBV28; D: TRBD2; J: TRBJ2-1; CDR3: CASSPGGNEQFF; DNA: TGTGCCAGCAGTCCGGGGGGTAATGAGCAGTTCTTC
V: TRBV6-5; D: TRBD1; J: TRBJ2-7; CDR3: CASSTDRGRSEQYF; DNA: TGTGCCAGCAGTACGGACAGGGGGCGAAGCGAGCAGTACTTC
V: TRBV10-2; D: -; J: TRBJ2-7; CDR3: CASSESAGYEQYF; DNA: TGCGCCAGCAGTGAGTCCGCAGGTTACGAGCAGTACTTC
V: TRBV28; D: TRBD2; J: TRBJ2-5; CDR3: CASSPPPVGLAGVETQYF; DNA: TGTGCCAGCAGTCCACCACCCGTGGGACTAGCGGGAGTAGAGACCCAGTACTTC
V: TRBV11-2; D: TRBD2; J: TRBJ2-3; CDR3: CASSVLAGGGTDTQYF; DNA: TGTGCCAGCAGCGTACTAGCGGGAGGGGGCACAGATACGCAGTATTTT
V: TRBV25-1; D: -; J: TRBJ1-4; CDR3: CASSEYRGATNEKLFF; DNA: TGTGCCAGCAGTGAATACCGGGGAGCAACTAATGAAAAACTGTTTTTT
V: TRBV5-1; D: -; J: TRBJ2-6; CDR3: CASSPLGANVLTF; DNA: TGCGCCAGCAGCCCCTTGGGGGCCAACGTCCTGACTTTC
V: TRBV5-1; D: -; J: TRBJ2-5; CDR3: CASSLNQGGAWKTQYF; DNA: TGCGCCAGCAGCTTAAACCAGGGCGGTGCGTGGAAGACCCAGTACTTC
V: TRBV9; D: -; J: TRBJ1-4; CDR3: CASSVGGSEKLFF; DNA: TGTGCCAGCAGCGTAGGGGGCAGTGAAAAACTGTTTTTT
V: TRBV4-2; D: -; J: TRBJ1-1; CDR3: CASSPRDGNTEAFF; DNA: TGTGCCAGCAGCCCTCGGGATGGGAACACTGAAGCTTTCTTT
V: TRBV2; D: -; J: TRBJ2-2; CDR3: CASRRSTGNTGELFF; DNA: TGTGCCAGCAGGAGATCGACAGGGAACACCGGGGAGCTGTTTTTT
V: TRBV19; D: TRBD1; J: TRBJ1-4; CDR3: CAAQTGEKLFF; DNA: TGTGCCGCACAGACAGGGGAGAAACTGTTTTTT
V: TRBV19; D: -; J: TRBJ2-2; CDR3: CASSIGQGETGELFF; DNA: TGTGCCAGTAGTATTGGGCAGGGTGAGACCGGGGAGCTGTTTTTT
V: TRBV6-5; D: TRBD1; J: TRBJ1-6; CDR3: CASSSGQNNSPLHF; DNA: TGTGCCAGCAGTTCGGGACAGAATAATTCACCCCTCCACTTT
V: TRBV5-1; D: -; J: TRBJ1-1; CDR3: CASRRKTGEATEAFF; DNA: TGCGCCAGCAGGCGAAAGACAGGAGAGGCCACTGAAGCTTTCTTT
V: TRBV4-2; D: -; J: TRBJ2-7; CDR3: CASSQELRYEQYF; DNA: TGTGCCAGCAGCCAAGAGCTACGGTACGAGCAGTACTTC
V: TRBV5-6; D: -; J: TRBJ2-7; CDR3: CASSRGDYEQYF; DNA: TGTGCCAGCAGCCGCGGCGACTACGAGCAGTACTTC
V: TRBV15; D: -; J: TRBJ2-7; CDR3: CATSSPEHFPGSSYEQYF; DNA: TGTGCCACCAGCAGCCCAGAGCATTTTCCGGGAAGCTCCTACGAGCAGTACTTC
V: TRBV7-9; D: -; J: TRBJ2-4; CDR3: CASSLQGNIQYF; DNA: TGTGCCAGCAGCTTACAGGGAAACATTCAGTACTTC
V: TRBV27; D: TRBD2; J: TRBJ2-1; CDR3: CASGLAPYNEQFF; DNA: TGTGCCAGCGGACTAGCCCCCTACAATGAGCAGTTCTTC
V: TRBV28; D: -; J: TRBJ1-5; CDR3: CASSYPLVENNQPQHF; DNA: TGTGCCAGCAGCTATCCACTGGTCGAGAACAATCAGCCCCAGCATTTT
V: TRBV27; D: TRBD2; J: TRBJ2-2; CDR3: CASSLATSVFANTGELFF; DNA: TGTGCCAGCAGTTTAGCGACTAGCGTGTTCGCGAACACCGGGGAGCTGTTTTTT
V: TRBV6-5; D: -; J: TRBJ1-1; CDR3: CASSSRGGATEAFF; DNA: TGTGCCAGCAGTTCTCGCGGAGGGGCGACTGAAGCTTTCTTT
V: TRBV7-2; D: -; J: TRBJ1-5; CDR3: CASSAYLTDTNSNQPQHF; DNA: TGTGCCAGCAGCGCCTACCTCACGGATACTAATAGCAATCAGCCCCAGCATTTT
V: TRBV9; D: TRBD1; J: TRBJ1-4; CDR3: CASSPGTGRRKLFF; DNA: TGTGCCAGCAGCCCCGGGACAGGGCGGCGAAAACTGTTTTTT
V: TRBV2; D: TRBD1; J: TRBJ2-2; CDR3: CASRTGGANTGELFF; DNA: TGTGCCAGCAGGACAGGGGGGGCGAACACCGGGGAGCTGTTTTTT
V: TRBV5-4; D: -; J: TRBJ2-7; CDR3: CASSLVGGVINEQYF; DNA: TGTGCCAGCAGCTTGGTTGGGGGCGTGATAAACGAGCAGTACTTC
V: TRBV15; D: -; J: TRBJ1-1; CDR3: CATSKLGAEAFF; DNA: TGTGCCACCAGCAAACTCGGGGCTGAAGCTTTCTTT
V: TRBV4-1; D: TRBD2; J: TRBJ2-5; CDR3: CASSQNSGSSRGETQYF; DNA: TGCGCCAGCAGCCAAAATAGCGGGAGTTCGCGGGGAGAGACCCAGTACTTC